Each of the 15 T cell receptor beta chains below was sequenced from the same sample in a study of CD8+ T cells in alopecia areata. Reverse transcribed after extraction, RNA yielded cDNA as the sequencing template. The method was immunoSEQ multiplex PCR; TCRdb's version includes in-frame clones alone and lacks a portion of them. Here the sample spans hundreds of thousands of clones, under 70% being singletons. The sequences come from CD4+ T cells sorted from blood, collected at week 0. Receptors originate from a human donor with alopecia areata.

The chain combines TRBV7-9 with TRBJ1-2; D is uncertain. Looked up from germline, CDR1 is SEHNR and CDR2 is FQNEAQ (reference sequence). The CDR3 totals 12 residues. V was clipped by 4 bases and J by 5 bases, with 8 bases between them. CDR3: CASSSPEYGYTF. The CDR3 DNA is TGTGCCAGCAGCTCCCCCGAATATGGCTACACCTTC.

This chain links TRBV27 with TRBJ1-1; D might be TRBD1 (5 bases). Germline CDR1 and CDR2: MNHEY and SMNVEV (reference sequence). The CDR3 extends over 14 amino acids. The V gene lost 6 bases and the J gene lost 2 bases, with 13 bases spanning the gap. The DNA for the CDR3 is TGTGCCAGCAGGAAAGGGGTACTAAACACTGAAGCTTTCTTT. Its protein product is CASRKGVLNTEAFF.

The genes are TRBV5-1 and TRBJ2-2; D unclear. Germline loops: CDR1 SGHRS, CDR2 YFSETQ. V lost 0 bases, J lost 8 bases, and 8 bases lay in between. The CDR3 extends over 13 amino acids. CDR3 protein: CASSLGSGGELFF. The CDR3 nucleotides read TGCGCCAGCAGCTTGGGATCCGGTGGGGAGCTGTTTTTT.

In this sample, this clone turned up a few times. The chain recombines TRBV15 with TRBJ1-2, with D possibly being TRBD1 (5 bases). V lost 8 bases and J 4 bases, leaving 11 bases between the germline ends. CDR1 is LNHNV and CDR2 is YYDKDF in the germline V gene (reference sequence). The CDR3 is made up of 12 amino acids. CDR3 coding DNA: TGTGCCACCCACCAGGGCCCCTATGGCTACACCTTC. It is translated as CATHQGPYGYTF.

The rearrangement links TRBV7-9 to TRBJ2-5; no definite D call. The germline V and J ends were trimmed by 4 bases and 1 base, with 10 bases remaining between them. This CDR3 spans 14 amino acids. Germline assignment: CDR1 SEHNR and CDR2 FQNEAQ (reference sequence). The CDR3 region is CASSSSPIQETQYF. The CDR3 DNA is TGTGCCAGCAGCTCCTCCCCCATCCAAGAGACCCAGTACTTC.

The genes are TRBV4-3 and TRBJ1-2; 9 bases align to TRBD1. J gave up 7 bases and V 4 bases, and 10 bases lay outside the gene matches. CDR3 length equals 15 residues. Germline lookup yields CDR1 LGHNA and CDR2 YSLEER. CDR3: CASSPGTGSMGGYTF. Written as DNA, the CDR3 is TGCGCCAGCAGCCCAGGGACAGGGTCGATGGGTGGCTACACCTTC.

The V gene is TRBV4-3, the J gene TRBJ2-5; 7 nucleotides line up with TRBD2. V was clipped by 0 bases and J by 6 bases; unmatched bases: 10. Germline V gives CDR1 LGHNA, CDR2 YSLEER. The CDR3 consists of 16 residues. The CDR3, as DNA: TGCGCCAGCAGCCAAGACGTCGGGACTATTGGGCAGACCCAGTACTTC. The encoded protein is CASSQDVGTIGQTQYF.

V is TRBV7-3 and J is TRBJ1-4; D unresolved. Trimming pared 9 bases from V and 3 bases from J, leaving 8 bases between. This CDR3 has 12 residues. CDR1 and CDR2 from the germline V gene are SGHTA and FQGTGA. CDR3 protein: CARVSSNEKLFF. CDR3 bases: TGTGCCAGGGTTAGTTCTAATGAAAAACTGTTTTTT. The full variable domain, in which reference TRBV7-3 and TRBJ1-4 provide the parts outside the CDR3, is GAGVSQTPSNKVTEKGKYVELRCDPISGHTALYWYRQSLGQGPEFLIYFQGTGAADDSGLPNDRFFAVRPEGSVSTLKIQRTERGDSAVYLCARVSSNEKLFFGSGTQLSVL.

V gene TRBV5-1 combines with J gene TRBJ1-1; 8 bases map to TRBD1. The V segment lost 2 bases and the J segment 6 bases; nucleotides outside the gene matches: 6. From germline, CDR1 is SGHRS and CDR2 YFSETQ. The CDR3 runs to 14 residues. The CDR3 sequence is CASSFEQGAAEAFF. The DNA of the CDR3 is TGCGCCAGCAGCTTCGAGCAGGGGGCGGCTGAAGCTTTCTTT.

This rearrangement joins TRBV29-1 to TRBJ1-4, with no clear D. Germline CDR1 SQVTM, CDR2 ANQGSEA. This CDR3 comprises 14 residues. With 5 bases removed from V and 0 bases from J, the gap between germline ends came to 10 bases. CDR3 sequence: CSVRDGATNEKLFF. CDR3 nucleotide sequence: TGCAGCGTTCGCGACGGTGCAACTAATGAAAAACTGTTTTTT.

This rearrangement joins TRBV19 to TRBJ2-1; D is unresolved. The CDR3 totals 15 residues. With 3 bases removed from V and 0 bases from J, the gap between germline ends came to 9 bases. Germline CDR1 and CDR2: LNHDA and SQIVND (reference sequence). Here the CDR3 reads CASSIARSSYNEQFF. Here the CDR3 DNA reads TGTGCCAGTAGTATTGCGCGGAGCTCCTACAATGAGCAGTTCTTC.

Only a few counts were recorded for this clone. The chain couples TRBV5-1 to TRBJ1-2; 10 bases line up with TRBD1. Losses at the gene ends were 0 bases for V and 8 bases for J; bases not matched to a gene: 10. The CDR3 runs 16 residues. Germline assignment: CDR1 SGHRS and CDR2 YFSETQ. Here the CDR3 reads CASSLGVGGQGGGYTF. CDR3 nucleotides: TGCGCCAGCAGCTTGGGCGTCGGTGGACAGGGGGGAGGCTACACCTTC.

The chain's CDR3 is CASSPLQGIIGGNEQFF. The CDR3 DNA sequence: TGTGCCAGCTCACCTCTACAGGGTATAATCGGTGGCAATGAGCAGTTCTTC. This chain joins TRBV18 and TRBJ2-1; TRBD1 might be the D (6 bases). The germline V gene encodes CDR1 KGHSH and CDR2 LQKENI. V was clipped by 3 bases and J by 6 bases, with 21 bases between them. The CDR3 covers 17 residues.

This clone turned up a few times. The CDR3, as DNA: TGTGCCAGTAGGCAGGGGTGGATAGATACGCAGTATTTT. It specifies CASRQGWIDTQYF. The chain is built from TRBV19 and TRBJ2-3; possibly TRBD1 for D (6 bases). Trimming left V 6 bases short and J 5 bases short, with 12 bases between. There are 13 residues in the CDR3. Looked up from germline, CDR1 is LNHDA and CDR2 is SQIVND (reference sequence).

This clone appeared a few times. In nucleotides, the CDR3 is TGCGCCAGCAGCTTGGTGGCGAACTCCTACGAGCAGTACTTC. This codes for CASSLVANSYEQYF. J is TRBJ2-7 and V is TRBV5-1; no clear D. The V gene's germline CDR1 is SGHRS and CDR2 YFSETQ. The V and J ends lost 0 bases and 0 bases respectively, with 7 bases between them. This CDR3 region has 14 residues.